This TCR beta chain was sequenced during a study of spatial heterogeneity in lung cancer. The presence of a unique molecular identifier marked each TCR cDNA molecule. TCRdb ran MiXCR on the 5' RACE reads and lists one entry per CDR3 protein. The sample has roughly 18,000 distinct CDR3 sequences, more than 9% seen once. Time point defined: sample taken at primary tumor resection. As for this clonotype: Antigen: not known. This beta chain turned up in a library designed for alpha chains; as an off-target read, its abundance says little.

V gave up 0 bases and J gave up 6 bases, with 6 bases separating them. This CDR3 is built from 12 residues. Germline lookup yields CDR1 SGHDT and CDR2 YYEEEE. Study results and limitations: Counts of expanded alpha and beta TCRs within tumors tracked the tumor nonsynonymous mutation count. For tumor T cells, estimated coverage reached only about 7% (alpha) and about 12% (beta).

V is TRBV5-6 and J is TRBJ2-5; D gene ambiguous. This TCR was sampled from a female donor with early-stage non-small cell lung cancer. Sequences were derived from lung tumor tissue, sampled at surgery. The CDR3 sequence: CASSLAEQTQYF. The DNA of the CDR3 is TGTGCCAGCAGCTTGGCGGAACAGACCCAGTACTTC.